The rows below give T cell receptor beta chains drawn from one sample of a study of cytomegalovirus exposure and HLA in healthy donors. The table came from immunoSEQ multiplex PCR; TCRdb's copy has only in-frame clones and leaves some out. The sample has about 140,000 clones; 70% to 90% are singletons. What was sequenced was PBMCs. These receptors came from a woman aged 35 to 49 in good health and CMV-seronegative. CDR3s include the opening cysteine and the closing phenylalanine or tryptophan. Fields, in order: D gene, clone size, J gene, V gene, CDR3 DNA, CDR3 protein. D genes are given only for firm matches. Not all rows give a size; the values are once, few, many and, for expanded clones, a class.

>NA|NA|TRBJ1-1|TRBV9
TGTGCCAGCACCCCAGGGGCGAACACTGAAGCTTTCTTT
CASTPGANTEAFF
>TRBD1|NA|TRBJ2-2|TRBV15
TGTGCCACCCACGACAGGGTCAGGAACACCGGGGAGCTGTTTTTT
CATHDRVRNTGELFF
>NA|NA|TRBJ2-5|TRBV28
TGTGCCAGCAGTTTAGGACAGCTTAGGGAGACCCAGTACTTC
CASSLGQLRETQYF
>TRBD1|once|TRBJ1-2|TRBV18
TGTGCCAGCTCACCGGGACAGGGGGCCTTGGGTGGCTACACCTTC
CASSPGQGALGGYTF
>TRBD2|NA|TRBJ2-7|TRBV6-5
TGTGCCAGCAGTTACTCGCCTAGCGGGAGGGCAAAGGAGCAGTACTTC
CASSYSPSGRAKEQYF
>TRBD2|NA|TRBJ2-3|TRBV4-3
TGCGCCAGCAGCCAAGGGGGTCTAGCGGGCACAGATACGCAGTATTTT
CASSQGGLAGTDTQYF
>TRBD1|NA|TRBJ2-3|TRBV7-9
TGTTCCAGCAGCTTCCGGACAGGGTCAGATACGCAGTATTTT
CSSSFRTGSDTQYF
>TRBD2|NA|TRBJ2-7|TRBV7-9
TGTGCCAGCAGCCGCGGGGGTAGTGTGTTTTCCTACGAGCAGTACTTC
CASSRGGSVFSYEQYF
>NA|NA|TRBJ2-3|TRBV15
TGTGCCACCAGCAGAGGACCGGCGTGGTCGACTAGCACAGATACGCAGTATTTT
CATSRGPAWSTSTDTQYF
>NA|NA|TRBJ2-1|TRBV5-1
TGCGCCAGCAGCTTGGGTACTAGTAGTGAGCAGTTCTTC
CASSLGTSSEQFF
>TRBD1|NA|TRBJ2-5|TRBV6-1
TGTGCCAGCAGTGCCTCCGGGACAGTAAGAGAGACCCAGTACTTC
CASSASGTVRETQYF
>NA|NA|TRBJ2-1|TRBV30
TGTGCCTCCCGGGGAGTGCGGGGAAATGAGCAGTTCTTC
CASRGVRGNEQFF
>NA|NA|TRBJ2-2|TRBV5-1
TGCGCCAGCAGCATACAGGGAACCGGGGAGCTGTTTTTT
CASSIQGTGELFF
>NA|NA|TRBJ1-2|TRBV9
TGTGCCAGCAGCGTAGAACCAAAAGCGAACTATGGCTACACCTTC
CASSVEPKANYGYTF
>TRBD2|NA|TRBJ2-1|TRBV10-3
TGTGCCATCACCGACTCTAGCGGCCCGGGGGATGAGCAGTTCTTC
CAITDSSGPGDEQFF
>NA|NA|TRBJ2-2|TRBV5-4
TGTGCCAGCAGCTTGGGTGGCCGGGACACCGGGGAGCTGTTTTTT
CASSLGGRDTGELFF
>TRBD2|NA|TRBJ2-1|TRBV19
TGTGCCAGTAGACCAGGGACTAGCGGGAGAGGGGAGCAGTTCTTC
CASRPGTSGRGEQFF
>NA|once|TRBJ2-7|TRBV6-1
TGTGCCAGCATTAGCGGGACAGCGTCTTACGAGCAGTACTTC
CASISGTASYEQYF
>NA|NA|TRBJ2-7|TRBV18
TGTGCCAGCTCACTGTCAGGGACATCCTACGAGCAGTACTTC
CASSLSGTSYEQYF
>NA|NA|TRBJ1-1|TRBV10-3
TGTGCCATCAGTGAGTCGCGGGGGACTGAAGCTTTCTTT
CAISESRGTEAFF
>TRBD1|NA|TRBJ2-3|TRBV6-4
TGTGCCAGCAGTGACTCTTGGACAGGGGGCTGGCGGGGCCTCAAAACAGATACGCAGTATTTT
CASSDSWTGGWRGLKTDTQYF
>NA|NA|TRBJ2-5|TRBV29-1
TGCAGCGTTGCCAGGGCCGAGTTTGGGACCCAGTACTTC
CSVARAEFGTQYF
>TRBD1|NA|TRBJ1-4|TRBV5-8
TGTGCCAGCAGCACTCGACAGGGGGTTCAAGAAAAACTGTTTTTT
CASSTRQGVQEKLFF
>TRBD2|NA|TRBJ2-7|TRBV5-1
TGCGCCAGCACCTCCCTCTCCGGGACTAGCGCCCAAATCGGGAGCTACGAGCAGTACTTC
CASTSLSGTSAQIGSYEQYF
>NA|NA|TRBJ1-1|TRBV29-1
TGCAGCGTTGAAGGCCTAATCTCTGACACTGAAGCTTTCTTT
CSVEGLISDTEAFF
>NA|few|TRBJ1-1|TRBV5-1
TGCGCCAGCAGCTTGGGTAATTCAGGTGGGAACACTGAAGCTTTCTTT
CASSLGNSGGNTEAFF
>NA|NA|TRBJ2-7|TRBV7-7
TGTGCTAGCAGCTTAGGGTGGAGGGACGAGCAGTACTTC
CASSLGWRDEQYF
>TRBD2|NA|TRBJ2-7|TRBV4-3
TGCGCCAGCAGCCAAGACGCGGGAGGTGCCTACGAGCAGTACTTC
CASSQDAGGAYEQYF
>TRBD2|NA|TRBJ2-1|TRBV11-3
TGTGCCAGCAGCTTAAGACTAGCGGGAGGTTACAATGAGCAGTTCTTC
CASSLRLAGGYNEQFF
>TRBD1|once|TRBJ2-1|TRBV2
TGTGCCAGCAGGGTACAGGGGGCGGCCTACAATGAGCAGTTCTTC
CASRVQGAAYNEQFF
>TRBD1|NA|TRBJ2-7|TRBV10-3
TGTGCCATCAGTGTTGCGACAGGGGAGAAGGTCGACGAGCAGTACTTC
CAISVATGEKVDEQYF
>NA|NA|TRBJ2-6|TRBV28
TGTGCCAGCAGCTCCCCCGACAGATCTGGGGCCAACGTCCTGACTTTC
CASSSPDRSGANVLTF
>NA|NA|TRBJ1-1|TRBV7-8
TGTGCCAGCAGCGCGGGGAGGACTGAAGCTTTCTTT
CASSAGRTEAFF
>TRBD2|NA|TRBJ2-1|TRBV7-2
TGTGCCAGCAGATTACTAGCGGCGCTAAGGGATGAGCAGTTCTTC
CASRLLAALRDEQFF
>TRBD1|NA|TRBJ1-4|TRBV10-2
TGCGCCAGCAGAGGGACAGTGGGAAATGAAAAACTGTTTTTT
CASRGTVGNEKLFF
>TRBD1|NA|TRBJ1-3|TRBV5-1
TGCGCCAGCAGCGCGAGTCAGGGGGCGACTGGAAACACCATATATTTT
CASSASQGATGNTIYF
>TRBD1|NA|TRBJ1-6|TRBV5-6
TGTGCCAGCAGCTTAGGACAGGGGGCAGGTTCACCCCTCCACTTT
CASSLGQGAGSPLHF
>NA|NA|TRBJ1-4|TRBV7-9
TGTGCCAGCAGCTCGGCCCCGGGGGGTGGAAAACTGTTTTTT
CASSSAPGGGKLFF
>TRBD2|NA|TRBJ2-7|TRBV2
TGTGCCAGCAGTATCAAGCGGGAGGCCGGCGAGCAGTACTTC
CASSIKREAGEQYF
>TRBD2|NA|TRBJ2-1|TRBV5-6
TGTGCCAGCAACTCGAGGACTAGCGGGAGAGACAATGAGCAGTTCTTC
CASNSRTSGRDNEQFF
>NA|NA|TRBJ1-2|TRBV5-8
TGTGCCAGCGGAATCAGGGGAAATTATGGCTACACCTTC
CASGIRGNYGYTF
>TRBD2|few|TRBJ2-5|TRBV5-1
TGCGCCAGCAGCTTAGCGGGAGGTGGGGAGACCCAGTACTTC
CASSLAGGGETQYF
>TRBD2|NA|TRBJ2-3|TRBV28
TGTGCCAGCAGCGATCAGCGGGAGCGACCACATACGCAGTATTTT
CASSDQRERPHTQYF
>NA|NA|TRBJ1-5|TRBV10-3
TGTGCCATCGGAAGAGGAGGGATCTTGGGAAGCAATCAGCCCCAGCATTTT
CAIGRGGILGSNQPQHF
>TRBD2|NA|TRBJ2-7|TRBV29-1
TGCAGCGTCCACTTGGGGGGAGGGACCTACGAGCAGTACTTC
CSVHLGGGTYEQYF
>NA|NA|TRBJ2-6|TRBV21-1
TGTGCCAGCAGCAATCCCCCGGAGAGGATCAGTCCTGGGGCCAACGTCCTGACTTTC
CASSNPPERISPGANVLTF
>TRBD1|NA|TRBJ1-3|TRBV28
TGTGCCAGCAGTTTAGGGACAGCCTCTGGAAACACCATATATTTT
CASSLGTASGNTIYF
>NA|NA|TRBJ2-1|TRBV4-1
TGCGCCAGCAGCCGAGGACCGACGGGAAACTCGGAGAATGAGCAGTTCTTC
CASSRGPTGNSENEQFF
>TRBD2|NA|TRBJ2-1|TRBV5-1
TGCGCCAGCAGACTAGCGGAAGACAATGAGCAGTTCTTC
CASRLAEDNEQFF
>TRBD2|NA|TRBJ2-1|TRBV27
TGTGCCAGCAGTTCGGGCGGGAGCTCCTACAATGAGCAGTTCTTC
CASSSGGSSYNEQFF
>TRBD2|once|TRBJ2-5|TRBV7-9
TGTTCCAGCAGTTATAGCGGGAGTGGGGAGACCCAGTACTTC
CSSSYSGSGETQYF
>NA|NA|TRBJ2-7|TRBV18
TGTGCCAGCTCACCTGGGAGCGAGCAGTACTTC
CASSPGSEQYF
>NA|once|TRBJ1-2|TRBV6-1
TGTGCCAGCAGTGAAGCTGGACGAGGTACAGGATACTATGGCTACACCTTC
CASSEAGRGTGYYGYTF